A single sample is the source of the 26 T cell receptor beta chains below, sequenced in a study of blood T cell repertoires in COVID-19. Libraries were prepared by immunoSEQ multiplex PCR; TCRdb keeps only in-frame clonotypes and omits some of them. This table has 140,000 or so clones, approximately 85% appearing once. The material sequenced was peripheral blood. The receptors here all came from a man in his fifties with acute or convalescent COVID-19.

This chain links TRBV6-5 with TRBJ1-2; a possible D gene is TRBD1 (5 bases). Deletions cut 5 bases from V and 8 bases from J, with 18 bases between. Per the germline V gene, CDR1 is MNHEY and CDR2 is SVGAGI. The CDR3 is 14 residues long. CDR3 amino acids: CASSTDWGIPGYTF. CDR3 nucleotides: TGTGCCAGCAGTACCGATTGGGGCATTCCAGGCTACACCTTC.

The gene calls are TRBV28 and TRBJ2-7; 7 bases align to TRBD1. The germline V gene encodes CDR1 MDHEN and CDR2 SYDVKM. With 6 bases clipped from V and 2 bases from J, the junction kept 10 bases outside the gene matches. This CDR3 region has 15 residues. The CDR3 is CASSSLGQLAYEQYF. CDR3 nucleotides: TGTGCCAGCAGCTCCCTGGGACAGCTCGCCTACGAGCAGTACTTC.

The chain recombines TRBV9 with TRBJ2-7; the D gene is possibly TRBD1 (5 bases). The germline V and J ends were trimmed by 2 bases and 1 base, with 10 bases remaining between them. The CDR3 is 14 residues long. Germline lookup yields CDR1 SGDLS and CDR2 YYNGEE. The CDR3: CASSVGPVSYEQYF. The CDR3 bases are TGTGCCAGCAGCGTGGGGCCGGTATCCTACGAGCAGTACTTC.

This chain connects TRBV7-8 to TRBJ2-3; D perhaps matches TRBD2 (7 bases). Trimming stripped 1 base from V and 0 bases from J, with 11 bases between. This CDR3 has 16 amino acids. From germline, CDR1 is SGHVS and CDR2 FQNEAQ. CDR3 nucleotides: TGTGCCAGCAGCTTAGTCGCGGGGGCTAGCACAGATACGCAGTATTTT. It codes for CASSLVAGASTDTQYF.

The chain uses TRBV9 and TRBJ1-3; D ambiguous. Germline V gene sequence: CDR1 SGDLS, CDR2 YYNGEE. V was shortened by 2 bases and J by 2 bases, with 11 bases between the two germline ends. The CDR3 loop spans 15 amino acids. CDR3 bases: TGTGCCAGCAGCGTTGCGGCTAGTACTGGAAACACCATATATTTT. It is translated as CASSVAASTGNTIYF.

The chain employs TRBV2 and TRBJ2-2; D uncertain. Germline V gene lookup returns CDR1 SNHLY and CDR2 FYNNEI. This CDR3 comprises 14 residues. Deletions cut 11 bases from V and 0 bases from J, with 13 bases between. In nucleotides, the CDR3 is TGTGCCGCTAGAACGCGGTCGAACACCGGGGAGCTGTTTTTT. Translated: CAARTRSNTGELFF.

This chain joins TRBV5-4 and TRBJ2-5, with 8 bases that match TRBD1. Germline values: CDR1 SGHNT, CDR2 YYREEE (reference sequence). CDR3 length: 16 residues. V was pared by 2 bases and J by 5 bases, with 11 bases of the junction left unmatched. CDR3 sequence reads: CASSLTLTGVGETQYF. The CDR3 coding sequence is TGTGCCAGCAGCTTAACACTGACAGGGGTTGGGGAGACCCAGTACTTC. Based on the CDR3 plus reference TRBV5-4 and TRBJ2-5, the full variable domain is ETGVTQSPTHLIKTRGQQVTLRCSSQSGHNTVSWYQQALGQGPQFIFQYYREEENGRGNFPPRFSGLQFPNYSSELNVNALELDDSALYLCASSLTLTGVGETQYFGPGTRLLVL.

The V call is TRBV4-1, the J call TRBJ2-7; TRBD1 matches at 7 bases. The CDR3 is 15 residues long. The germline V gene encodes CDR1 MGHRA and CDR2 YSYEKL. The V gene end was trimmed by 2 bases and the J gene end by 0 bases; junction bases not matched to a gene: 4. As DNA, the CDR3 is TGCGCCAGCAGCCAACAAGACAGGGCCTCCTACGAGCAGTACTTC. It codes for CASSQQDRASYEQYF.

The chain recombines TRBV7-6 with TRBJ2-7, with 8 bases that match TRBD1. J was trimmed by 4 bases and V by 0 bases; bases with no gene match: 8. The CDR3 length is 16 residues. The germline gives CDR1 SGHVS, CDR2 FNYEAQ. CDR3 bases: TGTGCCAGCAGCTTAGCGCTGGCAGGGGGCAAGTACGAGCAGTACTTC. Translated, it gives CASSLALAGGKYEQYF.

The rearrangement uses TRBV25-1 and TRBJ1-2; D is perhaps TRBD1 (5 bases). The ends were cut back, 8 bases at V and 3 bases at J, with 13 bases in the middle. The CDR3 is made up of 13 amino acids. The germline CDR1 and CDR2 sequences are MGHDK and SYGVNS. In nucleotides, the CDR3 is TGTGCCAGCGCACCGGGGGGGGACTATGGCTACACCTTC. Translating it yields CASAPGGDYGYTF.

This sequence joins TRBV6-6 and TRBJ2-7; 7 bases map to TRBD2. CDR1 is MNHNY, CDR2 SVGAGI, per germline (reference sequence). This CDR3 spans 15 amino acids. J lost 2 bases, V lost 0 bases, and 4 bases had no gene match. The CDR3 region is CASSYSAGETYEQYF. CDR3 nucleotide sequence: TGTGCCAGCAGTTACTCGGCGGGAGAGACCTACGAGCAGTACTTC.

The genes are TRBV4-1 and TRBJ1-1; D is unresolved. V was clipped by 3 bases and J by 0 bases, with 11 bases between them. CDR3 length: 15 residues. Germline loops: CDR1 MGHRA, CDR2 YSYEKL. CDR3 coding DNA: TGCGCCAGCAGCCATTTGAGCCCTATGAACACTGAAGCTTTCTTT. The encoded protein is CASSHLSPMNTEAFF.

V usage is TRBV6-5 and J usage is TRBJ2-7; 9 bases line up with TRBD1. This CDR3 is built from 14 residues. Per germline, CDR1 MNHEY and CDR2 SVGAGI. The J segment lost 7 bases and the V segment lost 6 bases, leaving 10 bases of the junction unmatched. The CDR3 protein is CASRPGQGFGEQYF. In DNA form, the CDR3 reads TGTGCCAGCAGGCCGGGACAGGGTTTCGGGGAGCAGTACTTC.

This clone was counted between two and nine times. This chain uses TRBV6-5 with TRBJ1-1, with 10 bases fitting TRBD1. CDR3 length: 13 amino acids. The J segment lost 4 bases and the V segment lost 6 bases, leaving 2 bases of the junction unmatched. Per germline, CDR1 MNHEY and CDR2 SVGAGI. The CDR3 coding sequence is TGTGCCAGCAGCCGGACAGGGGGCACTGAAGCTTTCTTT. Translation: CASSRTGGTEAFF.

This rearrangement joins TRBV5-6 to TRBJ2-1; TRBD2 matches at 9 bases. Germline loops: CDR1 SGHDT, CDR2 YYEEEE. The CDR3 contains 15 residues. Losses at the gene ends were 1 base for V and 4 bases for J; bases not matched to a gene: 3. The CDR3 is CASSLISGGYNEQFF. In DNA form, the CDR3 reads TGTGCCAGCAGCTTGATTAGCGGGGGATACAATGAGCAGTTCTTC.

In DNA form, the CDR3 reads TGTGCCAGCAGCCCGATCTCCGGGACTACGGAGACCCAGTACTTC. This sequence encodes CASSPISGTTETQYF. The V call is TRBV3-1 (or the pseudogene TRBV3-2), the J call TRBJ2-5, with TRBD2 matching 7 bases. Trimming took 4 bases from V and 5 from J; bases not matched to a gene: 10. The CDR3 contains 15 residues. Germline loops: CDR1 LGHDT, CDR2 YNNKEL (reference sequence).

The chain has TRBV7-3 and TRBJ2-2; D gene ambiguous. The V gene lost 0 bases and the J gene lost 7 bases, with 15 bases spanning the gap. Germline-derived CDR1 and CDR2 are SGHTA and FQGTGA. The CDR3 extends over 16 amino acids. The CDR3 region has the DNA TGTGCCAGCAGCTTAACCCAGGCCTTCCAAGGCGGGGAGCTGTTTTTT. It yields the protein CASSLTQAFQGGELFF.

This chain uses TRBV11-3 with TRBJ2-7, with 12 bases lining up with TRBD1. The germline V gene has CDR1 SGHNT and CDR2 YENEEA. CDR3 length equals 14 residues. Trimming at V came to 5 bases and at J to 5 bases, leaving 4 bases not matched to a gene. CDR3 bases: TGTGCCAGCAGCCCCGGGACAGGGGGCCACGAGCAGTACTTC. Protein: CASSPGTGGHEQYF. The full variable domain, with the rest looked up from reference TRBV11-3 and TRBJ2-7, is EAGVVQSPRYKIIEKKQPVAFWCNPISGHNTLYWYLQNLGQGPELLIRYENEEAVDDSQLPKDRFSAERLKGVDSTLKIQPAELGDSAVYLCASSPGTGGHEQYFGPGTRLTVT.

The chain combines TRBV5-1 with TRBJ1-4; D is perhaps TRBD1 (6 bases). The germline V and J ends were trimmed by 4 bases and 0 bases, with 13 bases remaining between them. Germline CDR1 reads SGHRS; CDR2 reads YFSETQ. The CDR3 is 16 residues long. This CDR3 is CASSPRTAATNEKLFF. The DNA for the CDR3 is TGCGCCAGCAGCCCCCGGACAGCCGCAACTAATGAAAAACTGTTTTTT.

This chain links TRBV12-5 with TRBJ1-6; 7 bases map to TRBD1. Unmatched junction bases numbered 5, after V lost 0 bases and J lost 6 bases. Germline V CDR1 and CDR2: LGHNT, FRNRAP. The CDR3 spans 16 residues. CDR3 DNA: TGTGCTAGTGGTTTGGTACAGACAGGGACTAATTCACCCCTCCACTTT. Translating it yields CASGLVQTGTNSPLHF.

The V gene is TRBV25-1, the J gene TRBJ1-2; TRBD1 aligns across 7 bases. There are 14 residues in the CDR3. With V trimmed by 7 bases and J by 2 bases, 7 bases remained unmatched. Germline V CDR1 and CDR2: MGHDK, SYGVNS. Here the CDR3 reads CASMGEQGNYGYTF. CDR3 DNA: TGTGCCAGCATGGGGGAACAGGGGAACTATGGCTACACCTTC.

A few counts support this clone. This chain uses TRBV18 with TRBJ1-1; possibly TRBD1 for D (6 bases). This CDR3 is built from 14 residues. CDR1 KGHSH and CDR2 LQKENI come from the germline V gene. V was clipped by 5 bases and J by 0 bases, with 10 bases between them. CDR3 loop: CASSSNRVNTEAFF. The CDR3 nucleotides are TGTGCCAGCTCATCCAACAGGGTGAACACTGAAGCTTTCTTT.

This clone was found once. The CDR3 loop reads CASSQQGRYSNQPQHF. CDR3 nucleotides: TGTGCCAGCAGCCAGCAGGGGAGATATAGCAATCAGCCCCAGCATTTT. The chain uses TRBV5-6 and TRBJ1-5, with D maybe TRBD1 (6 bases). Germline values: CDR1 SGHDT, CDR2 YYEEEE. The CDR3 loop spans 16 amino acids. The germline V and J ends were trimmed by 4 bases and 0 bases, with 14 bases remaining between them.

The chain couples TRBV9 to TRBJ1-3; 9 bases match TRBD1. V gave up 4 bases and J gave up 0 bases; unmatched junction bases: 5. The CDR3 has 16 amino acids. Germline CDR1 is SGDLS and CDR2 is YYNGEE. CDR3 amino acids: CASSQQGAASGNTIYF. The CDR3 DNA reads TGTGCCAGCAGCCAACAGGGGGCTGCCTCTGGAAACACCATATATTTT.

The chain joins TRBV4-2 to TRBJ2-1; 14 bases align to TRBD2. The CDR3 loop spans 17 amino acids. V lost 0 bases and J lost 7; bases outside the gene matches: 5. Germline lookup yields CDR1 LGHNA and CDR2 YNFKEQ. This CDR3 reads CASSQDPGTSGSNEQFF. DNA for the CDR3: TGTGCCAGCAGCCAAGATCCAGGGACTAGCGGGAGTAATGAGCAGTTCTTC.

The CDR3 here is CASSGTSGAHGELFF. The CDR3 DNA is TGTGCCAGCAGCGGGACTAGCGGAGCTCACGGGGAGCTGTTTTTT. This chain uses TRBV9 with TRBJ2-2, with 10 bases fitting TRBD2. The ends lost 3 bases at V and 7 bases at J; junction bases unmatched: 6. The CDR3 has 15 residues. Germline CDR1 and CDR2: SGDLS and YYNGEE.